The clone carrying this T cell receptor beta chain was seen more than once but under ten times. Diagnoses were made from clinical symptoms, serum measures (thyroxine and TRAb), thyroid ultrasound and orbital computed tomography. The CDR3 runs to 13 residues. Germline loops: CDR1 SGHDT, CDR2 YYEEEE. V was trimmed by 0 bases and J by 10 bases, leaving 13 bases between them. Amplified TCR beta CDR3 regions came from RNA transcripts. The HTBI primer set served for first-round RT-PCR of the TCR CDR3. One entry per CDR3 protein results from TCRdb running MiXCR on the multiplex PCR reads. The data contain more than 300,000 distinct CDR3 sequences, approximately 17% of them singletons. These data originate in a study of T cells in Graves' hyperthyroidism and ophthalmopathy.

Sequences were obtained from blood. V gene TRBV5-6 combines with J gene TRBJ1-1; no definite D call. The sequence was obtained from a young man with Graves' ophthalmopathy. The CDR3 DNA reads as TGTGCCAGCAGCTTGGGCTCCGTATTGTCAGCTTTCTTT. This translates into CASSLGSVLSAFF.